A selection of T cell receptor beta chains follows, all from one sample in a study of post-analysis software for immune sequencing data. TCRdb processed the PCR reads anew with MiXCR; each CDR3 protein has one entry. This table holds about 160,000 distinct CDR3 sequences, 35% to 40% found once. Material: blood, obtained after autologous hematopoietic stem cell transplantation. These receptors were taken from a girl aged 5-17 years with multiple sclerosis. Both conserved end residues are part of each CDR3. Each record gives: clone size, V gene, CDR3 length, D gene, J gene, CDR3 DNA, CDR3 protein. The D gene is left open where the match is weak. Clone size appears in some rows only: once, few, many, or a class for an expanded clone.

NA,TRBV15,20,TRBD2,TRBJ2-3,TGTGCCACCAGCCGACCCCGGGGACCCGCTGCCAGCGGGAACACAGATACGCAGTATTTT,CATSRPRGPAASGNTDTQYF
many,TRBV5-1,13,NA,TRBJ2-7,TGCGCCAGCAGCTTGGGCGGGAACTACGAGCAGTACTTC,CASSLGGNYEQYF
medium-sized,TRBV20-1,13,NA,TRBJ2-5,TGCAGTGCCAACCCTCGGGGGCGGGAGACCCAGTACTTC,CSANPRGRETQYF
NA,TRBV24-1,15,NA,TRBJ2-5,TGTGCCACCAGTGATCCAAGACGGACCCAAGAGACCCAGTACTTC,CATSDPRRTQETQYF
few,TRBV3-1,15,NA,TRBJ1-2,TGTGCCAGCAGCCAAGGGGGCAGGGTTGGCTATGGCTACACCTTC,CASSQGGRVGYGYTF
once,TRBV5-1,16,TRBD2,TRBJ2-5,TGCGCCAGCAGTTTCGTAGCGGGAGAGGCGTCGGAGACCCAGTACTTC,CASSFVAGEASETQYF
NA,TRBV5-6,14,NA,TRBJ2-5,TGTGCCAGCAGCTTGGTTGGCACCCGAGGGGCCCAGTACTTC,CASSLVGTRGAQYF
NA,TRBV10-3,13,NA,TRBJ2-2,TGTGCCGCTGCGCGGGTTGACACCGGGGAGCTGTTTTTT,CAAARVDTGELFF
NA,TRBV27,18,TRBD2,TRBJ2-6,TGTGCCAGCAGTTTTAGGGCTAGCGGGAGTCCGGGGGCCAACGTCCTGACTTTC,CASSFRASGSPGANVLTF
NA,TRBV10-1,13,TRBD2,TRBJ2-7,TGCGCCAGCAGTAGCGGGAGGGCAGTCGAGCAGTACTTC,CASSSGRAVEQYF
NA,TRBV6-6,15,TRBD1,TRBJ2-7,TGTGCCAGCAGTTTTTCCAGGGGGAGTTCCTACGAGCAGTACTTC,CASSFSRGSSYEQYF
few,TRBV20-1,14,TRBD1,TRBJ2-7,TGCAGTGCCAAAGGGACAGGATTTTCCTACGAGCAGTACTTC,CSAKGTGFSYEQYF
few,TRBV6-2/TRBV6-3,13,NA,TRBJ2-3,TGTGCCACAGGGACTGGAAGCACAGATACGCAGTATTTT,CATGTGSTDTQYF
NA,TRBV5-1,15,TRBD1,TRBJ1-3,TGCGCCAGCGGAACAGGGGACAACTCTGGAAACACCATATATTTT,CASGTGDNSGNTIYF
few,TRBV3-1,13,NA,TRBJ1-2,TGTGCCAGCAGCCAAGATCGAACAAATGGCTACACCTTC,CASSQDRTNGYTF
NA,TRBV7-6,16,TRBD2,TRBJ2-7,TGTGCCAGCAGCTTCGGACTAGCGGGAGAATCCTACGGGCAGTACTTC,CASSFGLAGESYGQYF
many,TRBV11-2,14,NA,TRBJ2-1,TGTGCCAGCACCCAAGGTGCCGCCTACAATGAGCAGTTCTTC,CASTQGAAYNEQFF
NA,TRBV7-8,12,NA,TRBJ2-3,TGTGCCAGCAGCTCATCGGTAAATACGCAGTATTTT,CASSSSVNTQYF
few,TRBV18,14,NA,TRBJ2-3,TGTGCCAGCTCACCAACTAGCAAGGCAGATACGCAGTATTTT,CASSPTSKADTQYF
NA,TRBV27,14,NA,TRBJ2-7,TGTGCCAGCAGTTTACAGGGATATTTGGCCGAGCAGTACTTC,CASSLQGYLAEQYF
few,TRBV5-1,15,TRBD1,TRBJ2-5,TGCGCCAGCAGCTTGGAAGGGACAGACCAAGAGACCCAGTACTTC,CASSLEGTDQETQYF
NA,TRBV27,15,NA,TRBJ2-1,TGTGCCAGCAGTTCCCCGCACGACGGAAACAGTGAGCAGTTCTTC,CASSSPHDGNSEQFF
NA,TRBV27,14,NA,TRBJ1-4,TGTGCCAGCAGTTTCGGGACAACTAATGAAAAACTGTTTTTT,CASSFGTTNEKLFF
many,TRBV7-3,14,NA,TRBJ1-6,TGTGCCAGCAGCTTAGGCAGACCTAATTCACCCCTCCACTTT,CASSLGRPNSPLHF
NA,TRBV29-1,13,NA,TRBJ2-3,TGCAGCGTTGGTCTAGCCGGGGCAGATACGCAGTATTTT,CSVGLAGADTQYF
many,TRBV11-1,15,TRBD2,TRBJ2-5,TGTGCCAGCAGCCTTAGCGGGAGGGCCCAAGAGACCCAGTACTTC,CASSLSGRAQETQYF
NA,TRBV4-2,14,NA,TRBJ2-7,TGTGCCAGCAGCCCACTTATACAGGGTCGCGAGCAGTACTTC,CASSPLIQGREQYF
NA,TRBV20-1,14,NA,TRBJ2-7,TGCAGTGCCGACGGGGTGGGGAGCTCCTACGAGCAGTACTTC,CSADGVGSSYEQYF
NA,TRBV7-2,15,TRBD2,TRBJ2-3,TGTGCCAGCAGCTTAGGGGGCCTAGCGGGAGGCCAGCGGTATTTT,CASSLGGLAGGQRYF
few,TRBV25-1,14,TRBD1,TRBJ1-1,TGTGCCAGCAGCCTCGGGACAGGGAACAGTGAAGCTTTCTTT,CASSLGTGNSEAFF
few,TRBV7-2,16,TRBD2,TRBJ2-3,TGTGCCAGCAGTTACGGGACTAGCGGGATCGCAGATACGCAGTATTTT,CASSYGTSGIADTQYF
NA,TRBV12-3/TRBV12-4,16,TRBD2,TRBJ2-3,TGTGCCAGCACCCCGGGACTAGCGGTTAGCACAGATACGCAGTATTTT,CASTPGLAVSTDTQYF
many,TRBV14,13,NA,TRBJ2-7,TGTGCCAGCAGCCAAGGGAAGGGGTACGAGCAGTACTTC,CASSQGKGYEQYF
NA,TRBV5-1,14,NA,TRBJ2-7,TGCGCCAGTTCCCGGGACGCAAGCTCCTACGAGCAGTACTTC,CASSRDASSYEQYF
NA,TRBV10-3,17,NA,TRBJ2-7,TGTGCCATCAGTGAGTATGGAACTAGTCACCTCTCCTACGACCAGTACTTC,CAISEYGTSHLSYDQYF
NA,TRBV7-8,13,NA,TRBJ2-1,TGTGCCAGCAGCCCCCCTAGCGCCAATGAGCAGTTCTTC,CASSPPSANEQFF
many,TRBV7-8,14,TRBD2,TRBJ2-1,TGTGCCAGCAGCTTTAGGACTAGCGGGTCCGTGGGGTTCTTC,CASSFRTSGSVGFF
NA,TRBV29-1,10,NA,TRBJ2-1,TGCAGCTCTCTATACAATGAGCAGTTCTTC,CSSLYNEQFF
few,TRBV7-9,15,TRBD2,TRBJ2-7,TGTGCCAGCAGCCACCTAGCGGGAGAACGCCACGAGCAGTACTTC,CASSHLAGERHEQYF
many,TRBV9,15,TRBD1,TRBJ2-7,TGTGCCAGCAGCCCCCGGGACAGGGGGCTTTACGAGCAGTACTTC,CASSPRDRGLYEQYF
NA,TRBV18,14,NA,TRBJ1-2,TGCACCAGCTCACCCCCGACAGAAACCTATGGCTACACCTTC,CTSSPPTETYGYTF
few,TRBV20-1,15,NA,TRBJ2-1,TGCAGTGCTAGAGATATGGTTGACTCCTACAATGAGCAGTTCTTC,CSARDMVDSYNEQFF
few,TRBV7-9,17,NA,TRBJ2-5,TGTGCCAGCAGCTTAGCTCTCCACCGGGACTCCGGGGAGACCCAGTACTTC,CASSLALHRDSGETQYF
NA,TRBV20-1,16,NA,TRBJ1-5,TGCAGTGCTGGACCCCCGGGGACCAGATCGGGTCAGCCCCAGCATTTT,CSAGPPGTRSGQPQHF
few,TRBV28,14,NA,TRBJ1-6,TGTGCCAGCAGTTTTGCACAGTTTGGTTCACCCCTCCACTTT,CASSFAQFGSPLHF
NA,TRBV6-2/TRBV6-3,15,NA,TRBJ2-5,TGTGCCAGCAGTGGCCAGGGGGGCCGGGTGGAGACCCAGTACTTC,CASSGQGGRVETQYF
NA,TRBV6-4,14,TRBD2,TRBJ2-1,TGTGCCAGCAGAAAGACTAGCGGGAGGGATGAGCAGTTCTTC,CASRKTSGRDEQFF
NA,TRBV4-2,14,NA,TRBJ2-1,TGTGCCAGCAGCCAAAACCTCCGATCGTATGAGCAGTTCTTC,CASSQNLRSYEQFF
NA,TRBV10-3,14,NA,TRBJ1-2,TGTGCCATCAGTGACAGAGCCAGGGGCTATGGCTACACCTTC,CAISDRARGYGYTF
few,TRBV10-2,15,NA,TRBJ2-7,TGCGCCAGCAGTTGGGCCAGCCGCTATTCCTACGAGCAGTACTTC,CASSWASRYSYEQYF
few,TRBV12-3/TRBV12-4,14,TRBD1,TRBJ2-7,TGTGCCAGCAGTTTAGGACAGGGGAAGGGCGAGCAGTACTTC,CASSLGQGKGEQYF
NA,TRBV15,18,TRBD1,TRBJ2-1,TGTGCCACCAGCAGGGAGACAGGACAGGGGATCGAGAACAATGAGCAGTTCTTC,CATSRETGQGIENNEQFF
NA,TRBV20-1,15,TRBD1,TRBJ2-3,TGCAGTGCTAGCCCGGGACAGGGTTTCACAGATACGCAGTATTTT,CSASPGQGFTDTQYF
NA,TRBV5-1,14,NA,TRBJ1-2,TGCGCCAGCAGCTTTGACACCTCCGACTATGGCTACACCTTC,CASSFDTSDYGYTF
NA,TRBV29-1,13,NA,TRBJ2-7,TGCAGCGTTAGGACAGTCCTGACCTACGAGCAGTACTTC,CSVRTVLTYEQYF
NA,TRBV3-1,17,NA,TRBJ2-5,TGTGCCAGCAGCCAGGGTTGGGGGGATACCTACCAAGAGACCCAGTACTTC,CASSQGWGDTYQETQYF
few,TRBV14,12,NA,TRBJ2-1,TGTGCCAGCAGCCAGTCCCGAAATGAGCAGTTCTTC,CASSQSRNEQFF
NA,TRBV5-1,13,NA,TRBJ2-3,TGCGCCAGCAGCCCTGCAGGGGCAGATACGCAGTATTTT,CASSPAGADTQYF
NA,TRBV7-2,15,TRBD2,TRBJ2-7,TGTGCCAGCAGCTTAGGGGCTAGCGGGAGGACCGAGCAGTACTTC,CASSLGASGRTEQYF
few,TRBV28,12,NA,TRBJ1-5,TGTGCCAGCACCCTCCTGGGTCAGCCCCAGCATTTT,CASTLLGQPQHF